The 32 T cell receptor beta chains given below trace back to one sample, sequenced in a study of blood T cell repertoires in COVID-19. The protocol was immunoSEQ multiplex PCR, while the TCRdb copy is restricted to in-frame clones and leaves out a portion. The sample holds 84,000 or so clones; roughly 80% are singletons and the top ten take about 6%. The material sequenced was peripheral blood. Receptor source: a man aged 70 or older with COVID-19, enrolled during active disease.

This clone showed up just a few times. This chain links TRBV9 with TRBJ1-4; TRBD1 matches at 9 bases. This CDR3 contains 16 residues. After removal of 3 bases from V and 5 bases from J, the junction contained 8 bases not matched to a gene. Looked up from germline, CDR1 is SGDLS and CDR2 is YYNGEE. The CDR3 DNA is TGTGCCAGCAGCGCCGACCCCGGGACAGGGAATGAAAAACTGTTTTTT. It yields the protein CASSADPGTGNEKLFF.

This clone was detected only a few times. The V gene is TRBV6-5, the J gene TRBJ1-3, with TRBD1 identical over 7 bases. The trim removed 2 bases at V and 2 bases at J, leaving 3 bases unmatched. This CDR3 comprises 15 residues. Germline V CDR1 and CDR2: MNHEY, SVGAGI. CDR3 nucleotides: TGTGCCAGCAGTTACGCAAGGGGGCCTGGAAACACCATATATTTT. Amino acids: CASSYARGPGNTIYF.

The rearrangement joins TRBV24-1 to TRBJ2-2; 8 nucleotides match TRBD1. J was trimmed by 6 bases and V by 4 bases; bases with no gene match: 6. The CDR3 contains 15 residues. The germline gives CDR1 KGHDR, CDR2 SFDVKD. The CDR3 DNA is TGTGCCACCAGTGACCCCGGACAGGGTTCCGGGGAGCTGTTTTTT. Translating it yields CATSDPGQGSGELFF.

V gene TRBV5-1 combines with J gene TRBJ2-7, with no clear D. The CDR3 has 14 amino acids. Germline-derived CDR1 and CDR2 are SGHRS and YFSETQ. V was shortened by 0 bases and J by 6 bases, with 13 bases between the two germline ends. The CDR3 sequence: CASSLEGRNGEQYF. CDR3 nucleotide sequence: TGCGCCAGCAGCTTGGAAGGCAGGAACGGCGAGCAGTACTTC.

The chain carries TRBV28 and TRBJ2-3; TRBD2 matches 8 bases. Germline CDR1 MDHEN, CDR2 SYDVKM. The CDR3 consists of 15 residues. V gave up 5 bases and J gave up 4 bases; unmatched junction bases: 8. CDR3 amino acids: CASSQTLAGPDTQYF. The CDR3 DNA follows: TGTGCCAGCAGTCAAACCCTAGCGGGTCCAGATACGCAGTATTTT.

The rearrangement uses TRBV19 and TRBJ2-3, with 10 bases that match TRBD2. J lost 1 base, V lost 11 bases, and 6 bases had no gene match. Germline CDR1 LNHDA, CDR2 SQIVND (reference sequence). The CDR3 extends over 14 amino acids. The CDR3 is CAAGGTSGTDTQYF. In DNA form, the CDR3 reads TGTGCCGCTGGCGGGACTAGCGGCACAGATACGCAGTATTTT.

This chain joins TRBV27 and TRBJ2-1, with 8 bases fitting TRBD2. Germline CDR1 MNHEY, CDR2 SMNVEV (reference sequence). Losses at the gene ends were 5 bases for V and 3 bases for J; bases not matched to a gene: 9. This CDR3 has 16 residues. The CDR3 spells CASSTRLATFYNEQFF. In DNA form, the CDR3 reads TGTGCCAGCAGTACTCGACTAGCGACATTCTACAATGAGCAGTTCTTC.

The table lists this clone with a count of one. The J gene is TRBJ1-5, the V gene TRBV15; unclear D gene. In germline, CDR1 is LNHNV, CDR2 YYDKDF (reference sequence). Deletions cut 0 bases from V and 4 bases from J, with 13 bases between. CDR3 length equals 16 residues. CDR3 sequence reads: CATSRERLIRNQPQHF. In nucleotides, the CDR3 is TGTGCCACCAGCAGAGAAAGGTTGATCAGGAATCAGCCCCAGCATTTT.

The chain has TRBV4-2 and TRBJ1-2; 8 positions agree with TRBD1. Germline CDR1 reads LGHNA; CDR2 reads YNFKEQ. The CDR3 has 15 amino acids. Germline trimming cut 7 bases from V and 7 bases from J; bases unmatched to any gene: 14. CDR3 nucleotides: TGTGCCAGCAACCCGGCAGGGGGCGAAATGGGTGGCTACACCTTC. This encodes CASNPAGGEMGGYTF.

J is TRBJ1-5 and V is TRBV18; possibly TRBD1 for D (5 bases). This CDR3 is 16 amino acids long. Germline V gene data show CDR1 as KGHSH and CDR2 as LQKENI. V was cut by 0 bases and J by 2 bases, with 11 bases left in between. The CDR3 DNA reads as TGTGCCAGCTCACCACCGTCAGGGTATGGCAATCAGCCCCAGCATTTT. As protein: CASSPPSGYGNQPQHF.

The rearrangement uses TRBV3-1 (or the pseudogene TRBV3-2) and TRBJ2-3, with TRBD1 matching over 10 bases. The CDR3 has 15 amino acids. The germline CDR1 and CDR2 sequences are LGHDT and YNNKEL (reference sequence). V shed 1 base and J 6 bases; nucleotides not matched to a gene: 4. In DNA form, the CDR3 reads TGTGCCAGCAGCCAAGTGGGACAGGGGAGGGATACGCAGTATTTT. This encodes CASSQVGQGRDTQYF.

This clone ranks as medium-sized. The chain recombines TRBV27 with TRBJ1-5; D call uncertain. CDR1 and CDR2 from the germline V gene are MNHEY and SMNVEV (reference sequence). The V end lost 6 bases, the J end lost 3 bases, and 9 bases lay between the germline ends. The CDR3 is made up of 13 amino acids. The CDR3 bases are TGTGCCAGCAGCCTGCAGTACAATCAGCCCCAGCATTTT. Translated: CASSLQYNQPQHF.

J is TRBJ1-1 and V is TRBV11-3; 8 nucleotides match TRBD1. Germline V gene lookup returns CDR1 SGHNT and CDR2 YENEEA. V dropped 5 bases and J dropped 8; count of bases not matched to a gene: 10. This CDR3 has 14 residues. The CDR3 bases are TGTGCCAGCAGCCCCCCGAGGGCAGGGGGCGAAGCTTTCTTT. As protein: CASSPPRAGGEAFF.

The CDR3 region has the DNA TGTGCCAGCAGTTTCGGGGGCGGGGGTGGCCGTTACAATGAGCAGTTCTTC. It encodes CASSFGGGGGRYNEQFF. This chain uses TRBV27 with TRBJ2-1; a possible D gene is TRBD2 (7 bases). V was trimmed by 3 bases and J by 4 bases, leaving 19 bases between them. CDR1 and CDR2 (germline): MNHEY, SMNVEV (reference sequence). The CDR3 runs 17 residues.

The V gene is TRBV7-2, the J gene TRBJ1-2; 8 positions match TRBD1. Germline CDR1 is SGHTA and CDR2 is FQGNSA. Trimming cost V 1 base and J 8 bases; bases outside gene matches: 9. CDR3 length equals 15 residues. For the CDR3, the DNA is TGTGCCAGCAGCTTAGTTCAGGGGGCGTACTTCGGCTACACCTTC. Its translation: CASSLVQGAYFGYTF.

This clone was detected many times. The chain couples TRBV7-9 to TRBJ1-1, with 10 bases that match TRBD1. V was pared by 5 bases and J by 3 bases, with 6 bases of the junction left unmatched. The CDR3 covers 15 residues. In germline, CDR1 is SEHNR, CDR2 FQNEAQ (reference sequence). The CDR3 sequence: CASSLGTGAYTEAFF. The CDR3 DNA sequence: TGTGCCAGCAGCCTCGGGACAGGGGCGTACACTGAAGCTTTCTTT. The entire variable domain, with the rest obtained from reference TRBV7-9 and TRBJ1-1, is as follows: DTGVSQNPRHKITKRGQNVTFRCDPISEHNRLYWYRQTLGQGPEFLTYFQNEAQLEKSRLLSDRFSAERPKGSFSTLEIQRTEQGDSAMYLCASSLGTGAYTEAFFGQGTRLTVV.

The genes are TRBV27 and TRBJ1-6, with D unresolved. The CDR3 contains 15 residues. Per the germline V gene, CDR1 is MNHEY and CDR2 is SMNVEV (reference sequence). Trimming left V 2 bases short and J 4 bases short, with 9 bases between. This CDR3 is CASSLGWRYNSPLHF. CDR3 nucleotides: TGTGCCAGCAGTTTAGGATGGAGATATAATTCACCCCTCCACTTT.

The rearrangement links TRBV7-2 to TRBJ1-5; 7 positions agree with TRBD1. With V trimmed by 1 base and J by 4 bases, 7 bases remained unmatched. CDR1 is SGHTA, CDR2 FQGNSA, per germline. The CDR3 is 16 amino acids. The CDR3 DNA reads as TGTGCCAGCAGCTTAGAGGGGGCAGGAGGAAATCAGCCCCAGCATTTT. This encodes CASSLEGAGGNQPQHF.

The rearrangement joins TRBV5-1 to TRBJ1-1; 11 bases are shared with TRBD1. The CDR3 covers 18 residues. In germline, CDR1 is SGHRS, CDR2 YFSETQ. The V segment lost 0 bases and the J segment 4 bases; nucleotides outside the gene matches: 11. CDR3: CASSLEDRGPINPTEAFF. The DNA of the CDR3 is TGCGCCAGCAGCTTGGAGGACAGGGGGCCGATAAACCCCACTGAAGCTTTCTTT. Based on the CDR3 plus reference TRBV5-1 and TRBJ1-1, the full variable domain is KAGVTQTPRYLIKTRGQQVTLSCSPISGHRSVSWYQQTPGQGLQFLFEYFSETQRNKGNFPGRFSGRQFSNSRSEMNVSTLELGDSALYLCASSLEDRGPINPTEAFFGQGTRLTVV.

Written as DNA, the CDR3 is TGTGCCAGCAGTCCACCGGGACTAGCGGTTAATTCCGATGAGCAGTTCTTC. Its protein is CASSPPGLAVNSDEQFF. V usage is TRBV27 and J usage is TRBJ2-1, with TRBD2 matching over 11 bases. V was pared by 5 bases and J by 8 bases, with 14 bases of the junction left unmatched. Germline loops: CDR1 MNHEY, CDR2 SMNVEV (reference sequence). CDR3 length equals 17 residues.

V gene TRBV30 combines with J gene TRBJ1-1, with D possibly TRBD1 on 6 matching bases. This CDR3 has 14 residues. V dropped 3 bases and J dropped 0 bases, with 11 bases sitting between them. Per the germline V gene, CDR1 is GTSNPN and CDR2 is SVGIG (reference sequence). CDR3: CAWRLDSLNTEAFF. The CDR3 bases are TGTGCCTGGAGATTGGACAGTCTGAACACTGAAGCTTTCTTT.

The rearrangement joins TRBV7-2 to TRBJ2-7, with a weak D call TRBD2 (5 bases). Germline CDR1 is SGHTA and CDR2 is FQGNSA. The CDR3 totals 13 residues. V lost 5 bases and J lost 3, with 11 bases in between. The CDR3 nucleotides read TGTGCCAGCAGCCATGGGGAGATCTACGAGCAGTACTTC. Its protein product is CASSHGEIYEQYF.

CDR3 sequence: CASSPQTRMETQYF. CDR3 sequence (DNA): TGTGCCAGCAGTCCTCAAACTAGGATGGAGACCCAGTACTTC. The rearrangement joins TRBV2 to TRBJ2-5; TRBD2 is a possible D gene (5 bases). V was trimmed by 5 bases and J by 5 bases, leaving 15 bases between them. Germline lookup yields CDR1 SNHLY and CDR2 FYNNEI. The CDR3 loop spans 14 amino acids.

This sequence joins TRBV15 and TRBJ1-1; the match to TRBD1 covers 7 bases. V lost 2 bases to trimming and J lost 3 bases; unmatched junction nucleotides: 3. The CDR3 sequence is 14 residues long. The germline gives CDR1 LNHNV, CDR2 YYDKDF (reference sequence). The CDR3 is CATSRPDRDTEAFF. CDR3 DNA: TGTGCCACCAGCAGACCTGACAGGGACACTGAAGCTTTCTTT.

V usage is TRBV11-3 and J usage is TRBJ1-2; 7 positions agree with TRBD1. CDR1 and CDR2 from the germline V gene are SGHNT and YENEEA. This CDR3 contains 14 residues. V gave up 5 bases and J gave up 3 bases; unmatched junction bases: 6. The CDR3 loop reads CASSRYGTDYGYTF. In nucleotides, the CDR3 is TGTGCCAGCAGCCGATACGGGACAGACTATGGCTACACCTTC.

The V gene is TRBV20-1, the J gene TRBJ2-1, with TRBD2 matching over 9 bases. CDR1 is DFQATT, CDR2 SNEGSKA, per germline (reference sequence). The CDR3 spans 13 residues. Trimming took 3 bases from V and 5 from J; bases not matched to a gene: 2. CDR3 residues: CSASSGRNNEQFF. The CDR3 nucleotides read TGCAGTGCTAGTAGCGGGAGAAACAATGAGCAGTTCTTC.

This chain joins TRBV5-1 and TRBJ2-2; 9 nucleotides line up with TRBD1. J lost 4 bases, V lost 2 bases, and 6 bases had no gene match. The germline V gene has CDR1 SGHRS and CDR2 YFSETQ. This CDR3 contains 16 residues. CDR3 DNA sequence: TGCGCCAGCAGCTTCCTGTGGGACAGGGCCACCGGGGAGCTGTTTTTT. It codes for CASSFLWDRATGELFF.

This clone was counted ten times or more. The chain joins TRBV7-9 to TRBJ2-3; 8 nucleotides align to TRBD2. Germline V CDR1 and CDR2: SEHNR, FQNEAQ (reference sequence). The CDR3 spans 16 residues. V lost 5 bases and J lost 2; bases outside the gene matches: 9. The CDR3 sequence: CASSAPLAGYTDTQYF. As DNA, the CDR3 is TGTGCCAGCAGCGCCCCCCTAGCGGGCTACACAGATACGCAGTATTTT.

The genes are TRBV4-3 and TRBJ2-1; perhaps TRBD2 as D (5 bases). The CDR3 consists of 15 residues. The V gene's germline CDR1 is LGHNA and CDR2 YSLEER. Trimming pared 0 bases from V and 12 bases from J, leaving 18 bases between. CDR3 coding DNA: TGCGCCAGCAGCCAAGATAGTGGCGGGCCCCCTCGGCAGTTCTTC. Protein sequence: CASSQDSGGPPRQFF.

The genes are TRBV19 and TRBJ2-5; D might be TRBD1 (6 bases). Germline values: CDR1 LNHDA, CDR2 SQIVND (reference sequence). There are 13 residues in the CDR3. Trimming stripped 8 bases from V and 3 bases from J, with 13 bases between. In DNA form, the CDR3 reads TGTGCCAGTTCCGGGGACAACAAAGAGACCCAGTACTTC. Translating gives CASSGDNKETQYF. The variable domain in full, completed from reference TRBV19 and TRBJ2-5, reads DGGITQSPKYLFRKEGQNVTLSCEQNLNHDAMYWYRQDPGQGLRLIYYSQIVNDFQKGDIAEGYSVSREKKESFPLTVTSAQKNPTAFYLCASSGDNKETQYFGPGTRLLVL.

As DNA, the CDR3 is TGCGCCAGCAGCTTGGGGGCGACTAGTCGCGACAATGAGCAGTTCTTC. Protein: CASSLGATSRDNEQFF. V gene TRBV5-1 combines with J gene TRBJ2-1; D possibly corresponds to TRBD2 (6 bases). This CDR3 is 16 amino acids long. The V and J ends lost 0 bases and 5 bases respectively, with 15 bases between them. Germline CDR1 is SGHRS and CDR2 is YFSETQ.

The chain employs TRBV5-1 and TRBJ2-7, with 10 bases fitting TRBD2. Trimming at V came to 4 bases and at J to 2 bases, leaving 6 bases not matched to a gene. The germline gives CDR1 SGHRS, CDR2 YFSETQ. The CDR3 has 15 amino acids. The CDR3 sequence is CASSPRTSGPYEQYF. The CDR3 region has the DNA TGCGCCAGCAGCCCAAGGACTAGCGGTCCCTACGAGCAGTACTTC.